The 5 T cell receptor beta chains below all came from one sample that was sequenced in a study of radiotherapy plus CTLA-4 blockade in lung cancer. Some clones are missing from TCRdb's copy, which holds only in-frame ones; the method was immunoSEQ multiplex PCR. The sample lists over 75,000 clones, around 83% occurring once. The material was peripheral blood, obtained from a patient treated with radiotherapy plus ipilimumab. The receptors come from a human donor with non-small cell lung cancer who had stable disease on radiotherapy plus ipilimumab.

The CDR3 is CASSPRVPTYNEQFF. In DNA form, the CDR3 reads TGTGCCAGCAGCCCACGGGTCCCGACCTACAATGAGCAGTTCTTC. V gene TRBV21-1 combines with J gene TRBJ2-1; the tabulated D call, TRBD2, remains unverified against the DNA. TRBV21-1 is termed a pseudogene. CDR3 length: 15 amino acids.

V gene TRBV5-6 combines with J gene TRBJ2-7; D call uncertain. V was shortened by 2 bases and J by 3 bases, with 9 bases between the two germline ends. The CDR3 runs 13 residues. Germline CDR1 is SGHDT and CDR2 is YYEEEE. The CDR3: CASSFQVGYEQYF. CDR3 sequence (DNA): TGTGCCAGCAGCTTCCAGGTAGGCTACGAGCAGTACTTC.

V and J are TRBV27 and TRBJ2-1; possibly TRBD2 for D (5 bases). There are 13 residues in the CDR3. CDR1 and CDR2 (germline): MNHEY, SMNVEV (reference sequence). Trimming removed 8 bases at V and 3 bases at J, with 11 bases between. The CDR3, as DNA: TGTGCCAGCCGAGGGCCTGTCTACAATGAGCAGTTCTTC. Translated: CASRGPVYNEQFF.

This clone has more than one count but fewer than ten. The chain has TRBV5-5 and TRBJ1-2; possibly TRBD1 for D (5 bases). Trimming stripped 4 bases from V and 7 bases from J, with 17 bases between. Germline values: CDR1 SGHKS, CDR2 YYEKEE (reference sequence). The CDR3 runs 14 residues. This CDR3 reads CASSPWAGISGYTF. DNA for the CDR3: TGTGCCAGCAGCCCGTGGGCAGGGATAAGTGGCTACACCTTC.

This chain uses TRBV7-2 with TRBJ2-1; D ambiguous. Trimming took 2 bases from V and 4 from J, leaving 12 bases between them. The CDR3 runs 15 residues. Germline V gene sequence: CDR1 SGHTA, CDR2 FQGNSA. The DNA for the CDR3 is TGTGCCAGCAGCTTAACGGCCTCCTTATACAATGAGCAGTTCTTC. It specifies CASSLTASLYNEQFF.